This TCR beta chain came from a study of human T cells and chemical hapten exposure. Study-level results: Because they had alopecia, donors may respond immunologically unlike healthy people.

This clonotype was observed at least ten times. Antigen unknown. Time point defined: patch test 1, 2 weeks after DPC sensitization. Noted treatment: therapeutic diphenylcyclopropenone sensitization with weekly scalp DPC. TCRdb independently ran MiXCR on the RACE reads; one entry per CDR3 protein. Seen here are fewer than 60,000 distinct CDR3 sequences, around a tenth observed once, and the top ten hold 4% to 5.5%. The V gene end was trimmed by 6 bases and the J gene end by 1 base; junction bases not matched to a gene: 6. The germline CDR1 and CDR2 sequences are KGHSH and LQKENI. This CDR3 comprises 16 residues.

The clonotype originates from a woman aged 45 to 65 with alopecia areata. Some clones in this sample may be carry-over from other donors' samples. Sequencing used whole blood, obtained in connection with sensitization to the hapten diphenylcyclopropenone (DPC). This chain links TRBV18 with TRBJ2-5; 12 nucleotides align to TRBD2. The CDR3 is CASSLGTSGSQETQYF. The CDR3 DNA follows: TGTGCCAGCTCCTTAGGGACTAGCGGGTCCCAAGAGACCCAGTACTTC.